A single sample is the source of the 21 T cell receptor beta chains below, sequenced in a study of blood T cell repertoires in COVID-19. The protocol was immunoSEQ multiplex PCR, while the TCRdb copy is restricted to in-frame clones and leaves out a portion. Among about 220,000 clones listed, 86% were seen once. Sample: peripheral blood. Receptor source: a woman aged 50 to 60 with COVID-19, enrolled during active disease.

The V and J genes are TRBV5-4 and TRBJ2-3, with 9 bases that match TRBD1. The CDR3 has 16 residues. From germline, CDR1 is SGHNT and CDR2 YYREEE (reference sequence). Unmatched junction bases numbered 7, after V lost 1 base and J lost 4 bases. The CDR3 nucleotides read TGTGCCAGCAGCTTGAGTACAGGGGGCAGGGCAGATACGCAGTATTTT. Its protein product is CASSLSTGGRADTQYF.

This clone was seen a few times. The chain couples TRBV7-2 to TRBJ2-2; 8 nucleotides agree with TRBD1. In germline, CDR1 is SGHTA, CDR2 FQGNSA. The CDR3 sequence is 18 residues long. The V and J ends lost 6 bases and 1 base, in that order; junction bases with no gene match: 13. The CDR3 bases are TGTGCCAGCAGACGCCGCGACAGGGGACTGAGGAACACCGGGGAGCTGTTTTTT. Residues: CASRRRDRGLRNTGELFF.

This clone appeared once. The chain has TRBV20-1 and TRBJ1-2; D is unresolved. CDR3 length equals 11 residues. Germline CDR1 DFQATT, CDR2 SNEGSKA (reference sequence). V gave up 3 bases and J gave up 5 bases, with 7 bases separating them. The CDR3 bases are TGCAGTGCTAGGGCTAGATATGGCTACACCTTC. It is translated as CSARARYGYTF.

The J gene is TRBJ1-1, the V gene TRBV4-1, with a possible D match to TRBD1 (6 bases). CDR1 MGHRA and CDR2 YSYEKL come from the germline V gene. V was shortened by 4 bases and J by 3 bases, with 15 bases between the two germline ends. CDR3 size: 15 residues. CDR3 DNA: TGCGCCAGCAGCCTCATACAGGGAGAGGACACTGAAGCTTTCTTT. Translation: CASSLIQGEDTEAFF.

This clone was detected only once. The rearrangement uses TRBV11-3 and TRBJ2-7, with 7 bases identical to TRBD1. The germline V gene has CDR1 SGHNT and CDR2 YENEEA. The length of the CDR3 is 16 residues. V gave up 6 bases and J gave up 3 bases; unmatched junction bases: 14. The CDR3 sequence: CASSSRAPGQIYEQYF. The DNA for the CDR3 is TGTGCCAGCAGTTCTAGGGCTCCGGGACAGATCTACGAGCAGTACTTC.

The chain links TRBV9 to TRBJ2-3; D unresolved. Germline V lookup: CDR1 SGDLS, CDR2 YYNGEE. The CDR3 contains 15 residues. V was clipped by 3 bases and J by 0 bases, with 11 bases between them. CDR3 bases: TGTGCCAGCAGCGCGACTGGATCTAGCACAGATACGCAGTATTTT. It specifies CASSATGSSTDTQYF.

The chain uses TRBV28 and TRBJ2-3; 10 bases are shared with TRBD2. The CDR3 has 18 residues. V lost 2 bases, J lost 2 bases, and 10 bases stayed unmatched. The V gene's germline CDR1 is MDHEN and CDR2 SYDVKM. CDR3 coding DNA: TGTGCCAGCAGTTTACTAGCGGGGGCCCTAGTAGACACAGATACGCAGTATTTT. It translates to CASSLLAGALVDTDTQYF.

The V call is TRBV5-4, the J call TRBJ2-7; weak D call: TRBD2 (6 bases). The CDR3 is made up of 16 amino acids. Deletions cut 3 bases from V and 5 bases from J, with 21 bases between. Germline V CDR1 and CDR2: SGHNT, YYREEE (reference sequence). This CDR3 reads CASSSTGERASNEQYV. As DNA, the CDR3 is TGTGCCAGCAGCTCAACGGGGGAAAGGGCGAGCAACGAGCAGTACGTC.

The rearrangement uses TRBV5-1 and TRBJ1-1; unclear D gene. V dropped 2 bases and J dropped 1 base, with 12 bases sitting between them. Germline V lookup: CDR1 SGHRS, CDR2 YFSETQ. This CDR3 comprises 15 residues. In DNA, the CDR3 is TGCGCCAGCAGCTTAGAGCTAGGATCGAACACTGAAGCTTTCTTT. This encodes CASSLELGSNTEAFF. Variable domain in full (rest from reference TRBV5-1 and TRBJ1-1): KAGVTQTPRYLIKTRGQQVTLSCSPISGHRSVSWYQQTPGQGLQFLFEYFSETQRNKGNFPGRFSGRQFSNSRSEMNVSTLELGDSALYLCASSLELGSNTEAFFGQGTRLTVV.

The V and J genes are TRBV15 and TRBJ1-3; possibly TRBD1 for D (5 bases). This CDR3 has 16 residues. The V end was cut by 6 bases, the J end by 0 bases, with 15 bases between. In germline, CDR1 is LNHNV, CDR2 YYDKDF (reference sequence). CDR3 nucleotides: TGTGCCACCAGTCCGAGTCAGGGAAACTCTGGAAACACCATATATTTT. Its translation is CATSPSQGNSGNTIYF.

The chain joins TRBV19 to TRBJ1-2; D may be TRBD1 (6 bases). V was shortened by 3 bases and J by 5 bases, with 10 bases between the two germline ends. Germline loops: CDR1 LNHDA, CDR2 SQIVND (reference sequence). The CDR3 is made up of 13 amino acids. CDR3 region: CASSIPTGYGYTF. DNA for the CDR3: TGTGCCAGTAGTATTCCCACAGGGTATGGCTACACCTTC.

This clone was recorded a few times. This chain links TRBV7-2 with TRBJ1-5; D not certain. CDR3 size: 13 residues. The V end was cut by 3 bases, the J end by 5 bases, with 8 bases between. In germline, CDR1 is SGHTA, CDR2 FQGNSA. CDR3 sequence: CASSFVSDQPQHF. The CDR3 coding sequence is TGTGCCAGCAGCTTTGTCAGCGATCAGCCCCAGCATTTT. The whole variable domain, filled in from reference TRBV7-2 and TRBJ1-5, reads GAGVSQSPSNKVTEKGKDVELRCDPISGHTALYWYRQSLGQGLEFLIYFQGNSAPDKSGLPSDRFSAERTGGSVSTLTIQRTQQEDSAVYLCASSFVSDQPQHFGDGTRLSIL.

V gene TRBV19 combines with J gene TRBJ1-2; D gene unclear. In germline, CDR1 is LNHDA, CDR2 SQIVND (reference sequence). The length of the CDR3 is 12 residues. The V end lost 8 bases, the J end lost 1 base, and 8 bases lay between the germline ends. This chain's CDR3 is CASSEINYGYTF. The CDR3 DNA sequence: TGTGCCAGTTCCGAGATTAACTATGGCTACACCTTC.

The chain has TRBV29-1 and TRBJ1-2; 9 bases are shared with TRBD1. Germline V gene lookup returns CDR1 SQVTM and CDR2 ANQGSEA. This CDR3 has 13 amino acids. V was pared by 7 bases and J by 2 bases, with 5 bases of the junction left unmatched. The CDR3 DNA reads TGCAGCGGTGTTGGACAGGGGAACTATGGCTACACCTTC. Protein sequence: CSGVGQGNYGYTF.

V is TRBV28 and J is TRBJ1-1, with TRBD1 matching over 8 bases. The CDR3 sequence is 17 residues long. Germline V gene data show CDR1 as MDHEN and CDR2 as SYDVKM. The ends lost 3 bases at V and 1 base at J; junction bases unmatched: 10. The CDR3 loop reads CASSFRQGRRENTEAFF. The CDR3 DNA reads as TGTGCCAGCAGTTTTAGACAGGGGAGGCGAGAGAACACTGAAGCTTTCTTT.

V and J are TRBV7-3 and TRBJ2-3; D possibly corresponds to TRBD2 (6 bases). This CDR3 has 16 residues. CDR1 SGHTA and CDR2 FQGTGA come from the germline V gene. V was clipped by 4 bases and J by 5 bases, with 19 bases between them. CDR3 nucleotides: TGTGCCAGCAGCTCAAAAGTCCGGGGGACCCTAGATACGCAGTATTTT. Protein: CASSSKVRGTLDTQYF.

The chain joins TRBV3-1 (or the pseudogene TRBV3-2) to TRBJ2-1; perhaps TRBD2 as D (6 bases). V shed 4 bases and J shed 6 bases, with 10 bases lying between them. Germline V lookup: CDR1 LGHDT, CDR2 YNNKEL (reference sequence). The CDR3 sequence is 13 residues long. The CDR3 reads CASSRGLFNEQFF. CDR3 coding DNA: TGTGCCAGCAGCCGCGGACTATTCAATGAGCAGTTCTTC.

This clone was picked up a small number of times. This rearrangement joins TRBV28 to TRBJ1-5; D possibly corresponds to TRBD1 (5 bases). Germline V gene sequence: CDR1 MDHEN, CDR2 SYDVKM. Trimming removed 7 bases at V and 7 bases at J, with 14 bases between. The CDR3 extends over 13 amino acids. Here the CDR3 DNA reads TGTGCCAGCATCAGGGACTGGAGGCAGCCCCAGCATTTT. Translated: CASIRDWRQPQHF.

The sample holds a few counts of this clone. The chain is built from TRBV5-6 and TRBJ2-1; TRBD2 might be the D (6 bases). The V gene's germline CDR1 is SGHDT and CDR2 YYEEEE. Trimming removed 7 bases at V and 4 bases at J, with 12 bases between. This CDR3 has 13 residues. The DNA for the CDR3 is TGTGCCAGCGTCCAGGGACTTTACAATGAGCAGTTCTTC. Protein: CASVQGLYNEQFF.

The rearrangement links TRBV7-6 to TRBJ2-5; 9 bases line up with TRBD2. Germline V CDR1 and CDR2: SGHVS, FNYEAQ. Losses at the gene ends were 5 bases for V and 5 bases for J; bases not matched to a gene: 6. The CDR3 runs 14 residues. Here the CDR3 reads CASSPRGGSETQYF. CDR3 DNA: TGTGCCAGCAGCCCGCGGGGGGGCTCCGAGACCCAGTACTTC.

The V call is TRBV5-1, the J call TRBJ2-3; 12 bases line up with TRBD2. CDR3 size: 17 residues. The germline gives CDR1 SGHRS, CDR2 YFSETQ. V was pared by 2 bases and J by 4 bases, with 8 bases of the junction left unmatched. In DNA form, the CDR3 reads TGCGCCAGCAGCTTTCCTAGCGGGGGGGCGACGGCAGATACGCAGTATTTT. Its translation: CASSFPSGGATADTQYF.